These 15 T cell receptor beta chains originate from one sample sequenced in a study of metastatic and nonmetastatic thyroid tumors. Through MiXCR, TCRdb re-clonotyped the PCR reads. The data show under 95,000 clones, 8% to 9.5% seen once. All patients were untreated before thyroid surgery. The sample consisted of blood. These TCRs come from a female donor with papillary thyroid cancer or a benign thyroid nodule (not recorded which). Some clones in this sample may be carry-over from other donors' samples.

This clone has only a few counts. The V gene is TRBV19, the J gene TRBJ2-1, with D perhaps TRBD1 (6 bases). Germline V CDR1 and CDR2: LNHDA, SQIVND (reference sequence). This CDR3 region has 13 residues. V was shortened by 5 bases and J by 10 bases, with 15 bases between the two germline ends. The CDR3 sequence is CASSVTGLAEQFF. The CDR3 nucleotides are TGTGCCAGTAGTGTGACAGGTCTTGCCGAGCAGTTCTTC.

This clone was seen at least ten times. V and J are TRBV20-1 and TRBJ2-7; D gene uncertain. The CDR3 is made up of 12 amino acids. CDR1 is DFQATT, CDR2 SNEGSKA, per germline (reference sequence). The germline V and J ends were trimmed by 5 bases and 5 bases, with 13 bases remaining between them. The CDR3 sequence: CSAPFTSDEQYF. The DNA for the CDR3 is TGCAGTGCTCCCTTTACCTCGGACGAGCAGTACTTC.

This clone was recorded many times. This rearrangement joins TRBV6-1 to TRBJ2-7, with 9 bases aligning to TRBD2. Trimming at V came to 6 bases and at J to 5 bases, leaving 5 bases not matched to a gene. CDR3 length: 13 amino acids. Germline V gene data show CDR1 as MNHNS and CDR2 as SASEGT. The CDR3 here is CASRGSGGDEQYF. The DNA of the CDR3 is TGTGCCAGCAGGGGTAGCGGGGGTGACGAGCAGTACTTC.

The V call is TRBV7-9, the J call TRBJ2-5, with 9 bases that match TRBD1. Trimming removed 6 bases from V and 3 bases from J; junction bases left unmatched: 5. Germline V gene data show CDR1 as SEHNR and CDR2 as FQNEAQ (reference sequence). This CDR3 has 14 amino acids. The CDR3 is CASSLGQGKETQYF. CDR3 nucleotide sequence: TGTGCCAGCAGTTTGGGACAGGGTAAAGAGACCCAGTACTTC.

This clone was counted at least ten times. V gene TRBV16 combines with J gene TRBJ2-7; 7 nucleotides agree with TRBD1. With V trimmed by 2 bases and J by 3 bases, 4 bases remained unmatched. The CDR3 is 14 amino acids. The germline V gene encodes CDR1 KGHSY and CDR2 FQNENV. The CDR3 sequence is CASSQPPGGYEQYF. Written as DNA, the CDR3 is TGTGCCAGCAGCCAACCGCCAGGGGGCTACGAGCAGTACTTC. The full variable domain, rest sourced from reference TRBV16 and TRBJ2-7, is GEEVAQTPKHLVRGEGQKAKLYCAPIKGHSYVFWYQQVLKNEFKFLISFQNENVFDETGMPKERFSAKCLPNSPCSLEIQATKLEDSAVYFCASSQPPGGYEQYFGPGTRLTVT.

CDR3: CASSIPSGTPSTDTQYF. The CDR3 nucleotides are TGTGCCAGCAGCATACCCAGCGGGACGCCAAGCACAGATACGCAGTATTTT. The chain employs TRBV5-6 and TRBJ2-3; the match to TRBD2 covers 7 bases. With 4 bases clipped from V and 0 bases from J, the junction kept 11 bases outside the gene matches. The germline V gene encodes CDR1 SGHDT and CDR2 YYEEEE. CDR3 length: 17 amino acids.

This clone was counted at least ten times. This CDR3 is CASTLTGVRGNSPLHF. The DNA of the CDR3 is TGTGCCAGTACACTGACAGGGGTAAGAGGAAATTCACCCCTCCACTTT. This rearrangement joins TRBV19 to TRBJ1-6; 8 bases align to TRBD1. The V and J ends lost 7 bases and 7 bases, in that order; junction bases with no gene match: 12. Per the germline V gene, CDR1 is LNHDA and CDR2 is SQIVND (reference sequence). The CDR3 consists of 16 residues.

Ten or more counts support this clone. The V gene is TRBV6-2 or TRBV6-3, the J gene TRBJ2-7; D unresolved. V was shortened by 2 bases and J by 3 bases, with 2 bases between the two germline ends. CDR3 size: 11 residues. Germline values: CDR1 MNHEY, CDR2 SVGEGT. The CDR3 bases are TGTGCCAGCAGTTACGACTACGAGCAGTACTTC. It encodes CASSYDYEQYF.

This clone was counted at least ten times. The sample contains more than one DNA sequence encoding this CDR3. V gene TRBV19 combines with J gene TRBJ1-5; TRBD1 matches 8 bases. CDR3 length: 14 amino acids. The germline gives CDR1 LNHDA, CDR2 SQIVND (reference sequence). The V gene end was trimmed by 6 bases and the J gene end by 4 bases; junction bases not matched to a gene: 5. CDR3 sequence reads: CASSTGTGNQPQHF. The CDR3, as DNA: TGTGCCAGTAGCACCGGGACAGGTAATCAGCCCCAGCATTTT.

At least ten counts were recorded for this clone. The J gene is TRBJ2-5, the V gene TRBV24-1; D remains unclear. The CDR3 runs to 14 residues. V was shortened by 0 bases and J by 2 bases, with 6 bases between the two germline ends. Germline V gene data show CDR1 as KGHDR and CDR2 as SFDVKD. CDR3 in amino acids: CATSDLDLQETQYF. As DNA, the CDR3 is TGTGCCACCAGTGATTTGGACTTGCAAGAGACCCAGTACTTC.

Ten or more counts support this clone. The chain employs TRBV24-1 and TRBJ2-3; TRBD1 is a possible D gene (5 bases). This CDR3 is 12 amino acids long. V lost 4 bases to trimming and J lost 6 bases, with 7 bases between them. The V gene's germline CDR1 is KGHDR and CDR2 SFDVKD. The DNA of the CDR3 is TGTGCCACCAGTGAAAGGGGTGATACGCAGTATTTT. Translation: CATSERGDTQYF.

This clone occurred many times. The chain joins TRBV9 to TRBJ2-3; no reliable D call. The CDR3 extends over 12 amino acids. Trimming pared 0 bases from V and 6 bases from J, leaving 5 bases between. Germline V gene data show CDR1 as SGDLS and CDR2 as YYNGEE. CDR3 protein: CASSVDSDTQYF. The DNA of the CDR3 is TGTGCCAGCAGCGTAGACTCGGATACGCAGTATTTT.

This clone was found many times. The chain is built from TRBV9 and TRBJ2-5; 11 bases are shared with TRBD2. Germline values: CDR1 SGDLS, CDR2 YYNGEE. V dropped 2 bases and J dropped 4; count of bases not matched to a gene: 16. The CDR3 loop spans 19 amino acids. For the CDR3, the DNA is TGTGCCAGCAGCGTTCCCGGAGAGCTAGCGGGGGGTCAAAGAGAGACCCAGTACTTC. Protein product: CASSVPGELAGGQRETQYF.

This clone was counted only a few times. The gene calls are TRBV29-1 and TRBJ1-3; no clear D gene. V was trimmed by 0 bases and J by 3 bases, leaving 3 bases between them. Germline CDR1 is SQVTM and CDR2 is ANQGSEA. CDR3 size: 12 residues. Here the CDR3 DNA reads TGCAGCGTTGAAGAGCGTGGAAACACCATATATTTT. Residues: CSVEERGNTIYF.

The sample holds many counts of this clone. The chain has TRBV2 and TRBJ2-5; D not certain. Looked up from germline, CDR1 is SNHLY and CDR2 is FYNNEI. The V end was cut by 6 bases, the J end by 1 base, with 9 bases between. The CDR3 runs 13 residues. CDR3 sequence: CASRVASQETQYF. The CDR3 DNA reads as TGTGCCAGCAGGGTTGCTAGCCAAGAGACCCAGTACTTC.